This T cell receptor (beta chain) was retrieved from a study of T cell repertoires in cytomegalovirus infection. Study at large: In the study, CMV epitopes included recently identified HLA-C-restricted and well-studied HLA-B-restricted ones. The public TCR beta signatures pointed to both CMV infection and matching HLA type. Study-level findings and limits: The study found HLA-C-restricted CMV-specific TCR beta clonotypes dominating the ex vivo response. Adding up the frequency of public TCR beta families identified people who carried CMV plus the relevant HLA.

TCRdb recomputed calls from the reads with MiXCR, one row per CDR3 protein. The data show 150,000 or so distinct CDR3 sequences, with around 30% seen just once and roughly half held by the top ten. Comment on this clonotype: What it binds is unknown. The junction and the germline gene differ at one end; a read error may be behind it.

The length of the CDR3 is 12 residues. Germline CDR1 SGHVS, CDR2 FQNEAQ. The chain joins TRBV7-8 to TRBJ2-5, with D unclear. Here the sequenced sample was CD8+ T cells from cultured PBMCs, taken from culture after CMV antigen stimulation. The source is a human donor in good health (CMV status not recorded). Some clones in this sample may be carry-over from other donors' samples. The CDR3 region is CVSSVAAETQYF. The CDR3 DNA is TGTGTCAGCTCAGTGGCGGCAGAGACCCAGTACTTT.